The rows below give T cell receptor beta chains drawn from one sample of a study of shared clonotypes between healthy human individuals. Profiling relied on immunoSEQ multiplex PCR, and the TCRdb table lists in-frame clones only, not all of them. The table lists more than 2,000,000 clones, just over 90% of them singletons. The sample was naive CD4+ T cells from PBMCs. These TCRs come from a man younger than 30 in good health. Some clones in this sample may be carry-over from other donors' samples. The conserved cysteine and the conserved F or W are not part of the CDR3 here.

J,length,V,CDR3
TRBJ1-1,13,TRBV28,ASSREWQLNTEAF
TRBJ2-3,13,TRBV7-3,ASSSGTGSTDTQY
TRBJ2-3,14,TRBV5-1,ASSLAQSGRTDTQY
TRBJ1-1,12,TRBV10-3,AISEPGPYTEAF
TRBJ2-5,11,TRBV18,ASSPPSLETQY
TRBJ1-1,13,TRBV7-7,ASSSRQGVWTEAF
TRBJ2-6,14,TRBV7-3,ASSLMATSGANVLT
TRBJ2-7,12,TRBV7-2,ASRRDRGRYEQY
TRBJ1-4,11,TRBV30,AWSQRLGEKLF
TRBJ2-5,14,TRBV5-1,ASSLVSGAYQETQY
TRBJ2-7,14,TRBV29-1,SVARMGQGPAYEQY
TRBJ1-5,10,TRBV28,ATKYSNQPQH
TRBJ2-3,12,TRBV19,ASKAKGDTDTQY
TRBJ2-1,13,TRBV7-9,ASSLVRGTYNEQF
TRBJ2-6,17,TRBV5-1,ASSHRDGLYISGANVLT
TRBJ1-2,12,TRBV7-9,ASSLGIRSYGYT
TRBJ1-6,12,TRBV5-1,ASSLDKGNSPLH
TRBJ2-7,13,TRBV7-2,ASSLAVSGPREQY
TRBJ1-1,12,TRBV5-1,ASSGQGMNTEAF
TRBJ2-7,14,TRBV18,ASSPRGLAGGEEQY
TRBJ2-4,13,TRBV21-1,ASSKGILAKNIQY
TRBJ1-5,13,TRBV28,ASSIQGRSNQPQH
TRBJ1-5,13,TRBV6-1,ASRTLGTAHQPQH
TRBJ2-1,14,TRBV18,ASSPFRDPSYNEQF
TRBJ1-5,10,TRBV19,ASNYRGEPQH
TRBJ2-3,13,TRBV4-3,ASSATGGAADTQY
TRBJ2-2,15,TRBV5-5,ASSTSTRQGRTGELF
TRBJ1-1,13,TRBV7-2,ASSPSGGEFGEAF
TRBJ2-7,13,TRBV18,ASSHGASGNYEQY
TRBJ2-7,13,TRBV5-4,ASSLGRERSYEQY
TRBJ2-7,14,TRBV18,ASSASPAAGVDEQY
TRBJ2-1,16,TRBV5-1,ASSRGTSGRAWFNEQF
TRBJ2-5,14,TRBV7-2,ASSLEGRLEEETQY
TRBJ2-1,13,TRBV2,ASDKTSGSYNEQF
TRBJ1-1,13,TRBV7-2,ASSLRQGGNTEAF
TRBJ2-1,9,TRBV6-6,ASSLVGEQF
TRBJ2-1,13,TRBV11-2,ASRLRDPYYNEQF
TRBJ1-1,13,TRBV19,ASSRLGTVNTEAF